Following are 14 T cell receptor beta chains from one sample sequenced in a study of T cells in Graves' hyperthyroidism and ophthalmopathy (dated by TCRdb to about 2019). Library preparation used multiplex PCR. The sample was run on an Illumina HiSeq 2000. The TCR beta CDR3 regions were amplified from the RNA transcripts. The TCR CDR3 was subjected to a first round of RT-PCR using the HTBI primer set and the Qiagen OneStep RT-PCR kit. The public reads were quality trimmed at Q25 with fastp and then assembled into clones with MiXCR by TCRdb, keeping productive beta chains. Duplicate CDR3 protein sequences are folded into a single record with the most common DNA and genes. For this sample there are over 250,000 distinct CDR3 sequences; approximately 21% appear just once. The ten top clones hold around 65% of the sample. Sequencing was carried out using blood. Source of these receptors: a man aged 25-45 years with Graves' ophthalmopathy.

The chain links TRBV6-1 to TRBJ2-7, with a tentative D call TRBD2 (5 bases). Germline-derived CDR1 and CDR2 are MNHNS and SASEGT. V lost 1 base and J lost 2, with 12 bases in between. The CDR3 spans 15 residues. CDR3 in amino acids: CASSEEETIPYEQYF. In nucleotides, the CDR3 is TGTGCCAGCAGTGAAGAAGAGACTATCCCCTACGAGCAGTACTTC.

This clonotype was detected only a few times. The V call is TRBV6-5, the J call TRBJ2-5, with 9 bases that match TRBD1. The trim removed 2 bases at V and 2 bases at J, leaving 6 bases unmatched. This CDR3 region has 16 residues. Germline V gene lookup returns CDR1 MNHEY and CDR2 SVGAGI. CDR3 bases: TGTGCCAGCAGTTACAGGACAGGGGTGGGGCAAGAGACCCAGTACTTC. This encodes CASSYRTGVGQETQYF.

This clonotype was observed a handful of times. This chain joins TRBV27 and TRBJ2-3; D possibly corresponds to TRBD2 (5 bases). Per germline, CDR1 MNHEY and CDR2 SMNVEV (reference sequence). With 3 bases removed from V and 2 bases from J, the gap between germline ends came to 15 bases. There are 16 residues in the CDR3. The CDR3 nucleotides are TGTGCCAGCAGTTTGAGTGTGACTACCCTCACAGATACGCAGTATTTT. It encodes CASSLSVTTLTDTQYF.

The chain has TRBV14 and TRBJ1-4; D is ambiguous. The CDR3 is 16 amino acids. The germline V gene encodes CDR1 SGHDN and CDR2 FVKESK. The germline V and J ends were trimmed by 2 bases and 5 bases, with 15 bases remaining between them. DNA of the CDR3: TGTGCCAGCAGCCAAATCGGGCGGGCCGCGAATGAAAAACTGTTTTTT. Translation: CASSQIGRAANEKLFF. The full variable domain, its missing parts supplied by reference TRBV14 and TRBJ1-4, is EAGVTQFPSHSVIEKGQTVTLRCDPISGHDNLYWYRRVMGKEIKFLLHFVKESKQDESGMPNNRFLAERTGGTYSTLKVQPAELEDSGVYFCASSQIGRAANEKLFFGSGTQLSVL.

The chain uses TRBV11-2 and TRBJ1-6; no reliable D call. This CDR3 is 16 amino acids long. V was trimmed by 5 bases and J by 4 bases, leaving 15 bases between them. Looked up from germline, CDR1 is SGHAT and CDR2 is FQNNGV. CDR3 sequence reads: CASSPERTRYNSPLHF. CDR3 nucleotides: TGTGCCAGCAGCCCGGAACGGACGAGGTATAATTCACCCCTCCACTTT.

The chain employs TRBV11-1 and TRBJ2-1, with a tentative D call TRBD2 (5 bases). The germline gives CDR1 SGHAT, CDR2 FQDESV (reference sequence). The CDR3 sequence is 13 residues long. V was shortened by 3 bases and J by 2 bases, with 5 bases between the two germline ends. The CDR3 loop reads CASSLTTYNEQFF. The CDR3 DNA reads TGTGCCAGCAGCTTGACTACCTACAATGAGCAGTTCTTC.

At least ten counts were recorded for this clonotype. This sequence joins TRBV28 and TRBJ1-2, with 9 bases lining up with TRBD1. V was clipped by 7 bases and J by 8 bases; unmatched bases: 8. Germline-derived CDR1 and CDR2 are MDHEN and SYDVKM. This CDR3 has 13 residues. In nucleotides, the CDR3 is TGTGCCAGCACTGAACAGGGGGCGCGAGGCTACACCTTC. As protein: CASTEQGARGYTF.

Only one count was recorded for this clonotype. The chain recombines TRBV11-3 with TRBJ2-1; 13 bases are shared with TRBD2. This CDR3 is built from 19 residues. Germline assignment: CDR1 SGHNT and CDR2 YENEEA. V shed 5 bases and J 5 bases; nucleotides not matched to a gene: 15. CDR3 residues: CASSGKQGSGLAGHNEQFF. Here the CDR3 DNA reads TGTGCCAGCAGCGGAAAACAGGGGTCGGGACTAGCGGGACACAATGAGCAGTTCTTC.

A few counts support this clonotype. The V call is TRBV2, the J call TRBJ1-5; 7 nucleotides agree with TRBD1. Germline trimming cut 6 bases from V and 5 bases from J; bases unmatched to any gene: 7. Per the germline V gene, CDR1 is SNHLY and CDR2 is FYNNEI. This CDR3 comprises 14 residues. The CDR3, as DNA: TGTGCCAGCAGCGTTGACAGGGTGTATCAGCCCCAGCATTTT. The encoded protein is CASSVDRVYQPQHF.

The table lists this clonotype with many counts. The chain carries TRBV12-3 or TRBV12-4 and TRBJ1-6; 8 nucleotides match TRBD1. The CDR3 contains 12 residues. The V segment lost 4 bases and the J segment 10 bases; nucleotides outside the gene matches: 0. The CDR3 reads CASSYRGSPLHF. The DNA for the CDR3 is TGTGCCAGCAGTTACAGGGGGTCACCCCTCCACTTT.

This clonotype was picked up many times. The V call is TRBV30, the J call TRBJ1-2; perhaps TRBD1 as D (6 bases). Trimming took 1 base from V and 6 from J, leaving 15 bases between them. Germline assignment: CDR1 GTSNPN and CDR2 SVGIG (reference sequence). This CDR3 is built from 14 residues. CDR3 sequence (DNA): TGTGCCTGGAGTGAGGGACACCCCGCAGATGGCTACACCTTC. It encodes CAWSEGHPADGYTF.

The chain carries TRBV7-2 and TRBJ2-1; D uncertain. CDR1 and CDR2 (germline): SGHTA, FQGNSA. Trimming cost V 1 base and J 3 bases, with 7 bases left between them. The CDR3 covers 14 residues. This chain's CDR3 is CASSLGRHYNEQFF. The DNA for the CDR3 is TGTGCCAGCAGCTTAGGGAGACACTACAATGAGCAGTTCTTC.

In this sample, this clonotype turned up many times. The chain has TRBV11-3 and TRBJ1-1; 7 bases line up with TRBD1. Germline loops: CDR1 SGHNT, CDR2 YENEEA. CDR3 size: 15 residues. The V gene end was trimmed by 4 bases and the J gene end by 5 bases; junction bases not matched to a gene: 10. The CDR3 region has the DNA TGTGCCAGCAGCTCTCGACAGGGAGTCAGGACTGAAGCTTTCTTT. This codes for CASSSRQGVRTEAFF.

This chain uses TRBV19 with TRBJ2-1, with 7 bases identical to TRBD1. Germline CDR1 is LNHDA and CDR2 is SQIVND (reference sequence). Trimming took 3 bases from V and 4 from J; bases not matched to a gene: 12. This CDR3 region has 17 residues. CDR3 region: CASSISHGTALYNEQFF. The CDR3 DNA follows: TGTGCCAGTAGTATTTCGCACGGGACAGCGCTTTACAATGAGCAGTTCTTC.